What follows describes a single TCR beta chain. The CDR3 loop spans 21 amino acids. Trimming cost V 4 bases and J 0 bases, with 28 bases left between them. The V gene's germline CDR1 is ENHRY and CDR2 SYGVKD. Via MiXCR, TCRdb re-called the RT-PCR reads, giving one row per CDR3 protein. This table holds a few hundred thousand distinct CDR3 sequences, 38% found once. These data are taken from a study of patients and donors after allogeneic stem cell transplantation. The sequenced material came from blood, either unsorted or a sorted T cell fraction (not recorded which). The receptor was isolated from a human donor who was either an allogeneic HSCT recipient or a stem cell or donor lymphocyte infusion donor (not recorded which). It is not recorded whose cells these are; they may come from a transplant donor. The rearrangement links TRBV10-3 to TRBJ2-1; D ambiguous. The DNA for the CDR3 is TGTGCCATCAGTGGTTCCCGTGGACCGAGTGAGAGAAGTAGCTCCTACAATGAGCAGTTCTTC. Translating it yields CAISGSRGPSERSSSYNEQFF.